This T cell receptor beta chain was sequenced during a study of metastatic and nonmetastatic thyroid tumors. TCRdb re-analyzed the PCR reads using MiXCR. The sample records some 86,000 clones, approximately 12% being singletons. V lost 6 bases and J lost 6; bases outside the gene matches: 4. Germline V gives CDR1 DFQATT, CDR2 SNEGSKA (reference sequence). This CDR3 contains 12 residues. Thyroid surgery took place with no prior treatment in any patient. This clone was counted at least ten times. The TCR sequence derives from a female donor with papillary thyroid cancer or a benign thyroid nodule (not recorded which). Some clones in this sample may be carry-over from other donors' samples. Sequenced material: tumor tissue. This chain connects TRBV20-1 to TRBJ2-1; 8 bases map to TRBD2. The CDR3 spells CSAVAGTNEQFF. The DNA for the CDR3 is TGCAGTGCCGTAGCGGGAACCAATGAGCAGTTCTTC.